These T cell receptor beta chains were read from a single sample in a study of cytomegalovirus exposure and HLA in healthy donors. Sequencing was performed with immunoSEQ multiplex PCR; in TCRdb, only in-frame clones are kept and a portion is missing. Altogether 18,000 or so clones are present, more than 65% being singletons, with the ten largest covering 3.7%. Sequencing was carried out using PBMCs. The receptors originated from a man aged 18 to 29 in good health and CMV-seronegative. The CDR3 runs from the conserved cysteine through the conserved F or W. Each record gives: clone size, D gene, J gene, V gene, CDR3 protein, CDR3 DNA. D genes are given only for firm matches. Not every row has a clone size; where given, it reads once, few, many or a size class.

NA | NA | TRBJ1-1 | TRBV2 | CASTSRGREAFF | TGTGCCAGCACCTCCCGCGGGCGAGAAGCTTTCTTT
NA | NA | TRBJ2-1 | TRBV30 | CAWSYKRVSYNEQFF | TGTGCCTGGAGTTATAAGCGGGTTTCCTACAATGAGCAGTTCTTC
NA | NA | TRBJ1-1 | TRBV18 | CASSPAVAGVWNTEAFF | TGTGCCAGCTCACCTGCGGTAGCCGGGGTGTGGAACACTGAAGCTTTCTTT
once | NA | TRBJ1-5 | TRBV30 | CAWSQFNQPQHF | TGTGCCTGGAGCCAGTTCAATCAGCCCCAGCATTTT
NA | NA | TRBJ2-3 | TRBV5-1 | CASSLRADTQYF | TGCGCCAGCAGCTTGCGGGCAGATACGCAGTATTTT
NA | NA | TRBJ1-1 | TRBV10-3 | CAISDDNLNTEAFF | TGTGCCATCAGTGACGACAATCTGAACACTGAAGCTTTCTTT
few | TRBD1 | TRBJ1-1 | TRBV29-1 | CSVVLTGGARNTEAFF | TGCAGCGTTGTACTTACAGGGGGCGCGCGGAACACTGAAGCTTTCTTT
few | NA | TRBJ1-6 | TRBV6-5 | CASYGKPGSPLHF | TGTGCCAGCTACGGGAAACCTGGTTCACCCCTCCACTTT
NA | TRBD1 | TRBJ1-4 | TRBV2 | CASQPTGGGEKLFF | TGTGCCAGCCAGCCGACAGGGGGCGGAGAAAAACTGTTTTTT
NA | TRBD1 | TRBJ1-2 | TRBV29-1 | CSGLAQGPSNYGYTF | TGCAGCGGTTTAGCACAGGGGCCGTCTAACTATGGCTACACCTTC
NA | NA | TRBJ1-2 | TRBV30 | CAWSVGGYGYTF | TGTGCCTGGAGTGTGGGGGGGTATGGCTACACCTTC
NA | NA | TRBJ1-3 | TRBV30 | CAWSVTRGGNTIYF | TGTGCCTGGAGTGTAACCAGGGGTGGAAACACCATATATTTT
once | TRBD2 | TRBJ2-1 | TRBV30 | CAWSRGRAHNEQFF | TGTGCCTGGAGTCGGGGGAGGGCACACAATGAGCAGTTCTTC
NA | TRBD1 | TRBJ2-5 | TRBV30 | CAWNRDRAETQYF | TGTGCCTGGAACCGGGACAGGGCCGAGACCCAGTACTTC
NA | NA | TRBJ1-1 | TRBV6-5 | CASSYGRGGAEAFF | TGTGCCAGCAGTTACGGTAGGGGGGGCGCTGAAGCTTTCTTT
few | NA | TRBJ1-2 | TRBV6-5 | CASRRAGTNNYGYTF | TGTGCCAGCAGACGTGCCGGGACAAACAACTATGGCTACACCTTC
NA | NA | TRBJ2-3 | TRBV4-2 | CASSQDTPTSTDTQYF | TGTGCCAGCAGCCAAGATACCCCGACTAGCACAGATACGCAGTATTTT
few | NA | TRBJ2-7 | TRBV19 | CASSEGYEQYF | TGTGCCAGTAGTGAGGGCTACGAGCAGTACTTC
NA | TRBD2 | TRBJ2-1 | TRBV4-2 | CASSQTTSGGAYNEQFF | TGTGCCAGCAGCCAGACAACTAGCGGGGGGGCCTACAATGAGCAGTTCTTC
NA | TRBD1 | TRBJ1-3 | TRBV6-5 | CASSQGQAGGNTIYF | TGTGCCAGCAGTCAGGGACAGGCGGGAGGAAACACCATATATTTT
NA | NA | TRBJ1-3 | TRBV18 | CASSPRGTSGNTIYF | TGTGCCAGCTCACCCCGAGGGACTTCCGGAAACACCATATATTTT
NA | NA | TRBJ1-1 | TRBV19 | CASAVKGDTEAFF | TGTGCCAGTGCTGTGAAGGGAGACACTGAAGCTTTCTTT
few | NA | TRBJ2-5 | TRBV6-1 | CASSEFQETQYF | TGTGCCAGCAGTGAATTTCAGGAGACCCAGTACTTC
NA | NA | TRBJ1-4 | TRBV5-5 | CASSLWGRATNEKLFF | TGTGCCAGCAGCTTGTGGGGGCGGGCAACTAATGAAAAACTGTTTTTT
NA | TRBD1 | TRBJ1-1 | TRBV7-9 | CASSSGQGNTEAFF | TGTGCCAGCAGCTCCGGACAGGGGAACACTGAAGCTTTCTTT
NA | NA | TRBJ2-7 | TRBV6-1 | CASSAVGYEQYF | TGTGCCAGCAGTGCGGTCGGCTACGAGCAGTACTTC
NA | NA | TRBJ1-3 | TRBV15 | CATSGLGAGNTIYF | TGTGCCACCAGCGGGTTGGGGGCCGGAAACACCATATATTTT
once | NA | TRBJ2-6 | TRBV6-1 | CASSESPLSSGANVLTF | TGTGCCAGCAGTGAATCCCCCCTTAGCTCTGGGGCCAACGTCCTGACTTTC
NA | NA | TRBJ2-1 | TRBV2 | CASSRPFYNEQFF | TGTGCCAGCAGCAGGCCCTTCTACAATGAGCAGTTCTTC
NA | NA | TRBJ1-6 | TRBV27 | CASSLQGFGSPLHF | TGTGCCAGCAGTTTGCAGGGTTTTGGGTCACCCCTCCACTTT
NA | NA | TRBJ2-5 | TRBV7-3 | CASSSSGGTQYF | TGTGCCAGCAGCTCCAGTGGTGGGACCCAGTACTTC
NA | NA | TRBJ2-7 | TRBV27 | CASSTRGRNDEQYF | TGTGCCAGCAGTACCAGGGGTAGGAACGACGAGCAGTACTTC
NA | NA | TRBJ2-5 | TRBV30 | CAWSTGGETQYF | TGTGCCTGGAGTACAGGAGGGGAGACCCAGTACTTC
NA | NA | TRBJ1-2 | TRBV19 | CASRGGGGYTF | TGTGCCAGTAGAGGTGGCGGGGGCTACACCTTC
NA | TRBD1 | TRBJ1-6 | TRBV6-6 | CASSQGQGSSPLHF | TGTGCCAGCAGCCAGGGACAGGGCAGCTCACCCCTCCACTTT
NA | NA | TRBJ1-1 | TRBV30 | CAWKVEKRTFF | TGTGCCTGGAAAGTCGAGAAGAGGACTTTCTTT
once | TRBD2 | TRBJ2-4 | TRBV2 | CASSGTSGRALNIQYF | TGTGCCAGCAGTGGGACTAGCGGGAGGGCCTTAAACATTCAGTACTTC
NA | NA | TRBJ2-5 | TRBV4-1 | CASSHLATPQETQYF | TGCGCCAGCAGCCACCTAGCGACCCCCCAAGAGACCCAGTACTTC
NA | TRBD1 | TRBJ1-5 | TRBV4-1 | CASSQSDRADQPQHF | TGCGCCAGCAGCCAATCTGACAGGGCGGATCAGCCCCAGCATTTT
NA | NA | TRBJ1-1 | TRBV5-6 | CASSLYRNTEAFF | TGTGCCAGCAGCTTGTACAGGAACACTGAAGCTTTCTTT
NA | NA | TRBJ1-1 | TRBV29-1 | CIAGPDTEAFF | TGCATCGCAGGGCCGGACACTGAAGCTTTCTTT
NA | NA | TRBJ1-2 | TRBV2 | CASNEENYGYTF | TGTGCCAGCAACGAGGAAAACTATGGCTACACCTTC
NA | NA | TRBJ1-3 | TRBV10-3 | CAIQTSQDTIYF | TGTGCCATTCAAACCAGTCAGGACACCATATATTTT
NA | NA | TRBJ1-1 | TRBV4-3 | CASSQEGRGSEAFF | TGCGCCAGCAGCCAAGAAGGGAGGGGTTCTGAAGCTTTCTTT
NA | NA | TRBJ1-1 | TRBV5-1 | CASSLASGYTEAFF | TGCGCCAGCAGCTTGGCGAGCGGGTACACTGAAGCTTTCTTT
NA | NA | TRBJ1-3 | TRBV29-1 | CSVAEQGHSGNTIYF | TGCAGCGTTGCCGAACAGGGCCACTCTGGAAACACCATATATTTT
NA | NA | TRBJ1-1 | TRBV5-1 | CASSLESRGTEAFF | TGCGCCAGCAGCTTGGAGAGTCGTGGCACTGAAGCTTTCTTT
once | NA | TRBJ2-7 | TRBV29-1 | CSVGDKPYEQYF | TGCAGCGTTGGGGACAAGCCCTACGAGCAGTACTTC
NA | TRBD1 | TRBJ1-1 | TRBV5-1 | CASSLGQGQPEAFF | TGCGCCAGCAGCTTGGGACAGGGTCAGCCTGAAGCTTTCTTT
NA | NA | TRBJ1-1 | TRBV5-6 | CASSQRLMNTEAFF | TGTGCCAGCAGCCAGAGACTGATGAACACTGAAGCTTTCTTT
few | TRBD1 | TRBJ2-3 | TRBV7-2 | CASSFHRGMGTDTQYF | TGTGCCAGCAGCTTCCACAGGGGAATGGGAACAGATACGCAGTATTTT
NA | NA | TRBJ1-6 | TRBV13 | CASSSRTNNSPLHF | TGTGCCAGCAGCTCCCGGACAAATAATTCACCCCTCCACTTT
NA | NA | TRBJ2-1 | TRBV10-3 | CAIRDNTVSGNEQFF | TGTGCCATCAGAGACAATACAGTAAGCGGCAATGAGCAGTTCTTC
once | TRBD2 | TRBJ2-3 | TRBV29-1 | CSVEGVSGATDTQYF | TGCAGCGTTGAGGGAGTTAGCGGGGCCACAGATACGCAGTATTTT